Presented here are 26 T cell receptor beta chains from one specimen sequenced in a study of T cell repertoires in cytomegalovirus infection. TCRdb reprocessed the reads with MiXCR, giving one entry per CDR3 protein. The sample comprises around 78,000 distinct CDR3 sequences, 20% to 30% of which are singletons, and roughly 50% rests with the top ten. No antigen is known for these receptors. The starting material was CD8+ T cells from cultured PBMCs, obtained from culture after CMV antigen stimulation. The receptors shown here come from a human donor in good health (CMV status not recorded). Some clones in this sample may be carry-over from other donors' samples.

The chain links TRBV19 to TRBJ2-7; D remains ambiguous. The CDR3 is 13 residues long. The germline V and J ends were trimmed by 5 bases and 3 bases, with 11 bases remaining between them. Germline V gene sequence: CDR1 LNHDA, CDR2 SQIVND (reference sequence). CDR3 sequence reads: CASSFTVDYEQYF. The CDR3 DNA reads TGTGCCAGTAGTTTCACAGTGGACTACGAGCAGTACTTC. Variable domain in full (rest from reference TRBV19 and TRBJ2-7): DGGITQSPKYLFRKEGQNVTLSCEQNLNHDAMYWYRQDPGQGLRLIYYSQIVNDFQKGDIAEGYSVSREKKESFPLTVTSAQKNPTAFYLCASSFTVDYEQYFGPGTRLTVT.

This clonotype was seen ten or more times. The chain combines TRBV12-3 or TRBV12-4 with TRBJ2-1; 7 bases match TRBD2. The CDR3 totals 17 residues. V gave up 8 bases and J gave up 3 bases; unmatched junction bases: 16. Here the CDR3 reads CASVDPGAGLDYNEQFF. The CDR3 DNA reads TGTGCCAGCGTTGACCCGGGAGCGGGATTAGACTACAATGAGCAGTTCTTC.

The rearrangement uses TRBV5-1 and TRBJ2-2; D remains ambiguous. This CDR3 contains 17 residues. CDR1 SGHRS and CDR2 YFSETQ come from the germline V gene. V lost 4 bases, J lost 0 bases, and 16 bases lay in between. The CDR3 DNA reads TGCGCCAGCAGCAGCGTGGCGGATGCCGCGAACACCGGGGAGCTGTTTTTT. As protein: CASSSVADAANTGELFF.

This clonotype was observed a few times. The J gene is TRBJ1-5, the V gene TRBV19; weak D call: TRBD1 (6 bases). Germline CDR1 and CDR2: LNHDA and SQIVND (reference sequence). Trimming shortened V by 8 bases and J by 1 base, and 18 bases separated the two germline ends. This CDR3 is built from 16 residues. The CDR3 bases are TGTGCCAGTCGTCCGTCGCAGGGGCCCAGCAATCAGCCCCAGCATTTT. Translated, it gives CASRPSQGPSNQPQHF.

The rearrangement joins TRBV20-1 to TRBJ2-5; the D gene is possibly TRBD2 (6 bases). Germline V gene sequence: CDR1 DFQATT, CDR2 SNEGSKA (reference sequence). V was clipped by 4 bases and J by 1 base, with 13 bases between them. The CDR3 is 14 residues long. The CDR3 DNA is TGCAGTGCTACAAGACTAGAGTCCCAAGAGACCCAGTACTTC. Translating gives CSATRLESQETQYF.

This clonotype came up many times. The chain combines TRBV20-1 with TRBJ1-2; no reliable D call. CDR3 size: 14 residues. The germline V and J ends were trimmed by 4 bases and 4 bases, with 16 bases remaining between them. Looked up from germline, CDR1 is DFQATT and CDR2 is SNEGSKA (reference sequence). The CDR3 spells CSAKKGSSIYGYTF. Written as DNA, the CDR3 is TGCAGTGCTAAAAAGGGATCTTCGATCTATGGCTACACCTTC.

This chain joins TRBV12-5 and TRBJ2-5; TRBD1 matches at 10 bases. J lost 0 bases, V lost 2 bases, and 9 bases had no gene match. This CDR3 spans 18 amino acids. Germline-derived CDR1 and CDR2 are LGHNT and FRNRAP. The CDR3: CASGLNTRGTGDQETQYF. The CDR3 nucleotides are TGTGCTAGTGGTTTGAATACGCGTGGGACAGGGGACCAAGAGACCCAGTACTTC. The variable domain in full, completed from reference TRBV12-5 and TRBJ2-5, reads DARVTQTPRHKVTEMGQEVTMRCQPILGHNTVFWYRQTMMQGLELLAYFRNRAPLDDSGMPKDRFSAEMPDATLATLKIQPSEPRDSAVYFCASGLNTRGTGDQETQYFGPGTRLLVL.

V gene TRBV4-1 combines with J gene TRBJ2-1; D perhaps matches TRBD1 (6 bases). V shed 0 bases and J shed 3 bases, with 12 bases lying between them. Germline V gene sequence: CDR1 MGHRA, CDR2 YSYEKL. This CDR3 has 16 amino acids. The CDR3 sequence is CASSQDGTGFYNEQFF. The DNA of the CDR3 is TGCGCCAGCAGCCAAGATGGTACAGGGTTCTACAATGAGCAGTTCTTC.

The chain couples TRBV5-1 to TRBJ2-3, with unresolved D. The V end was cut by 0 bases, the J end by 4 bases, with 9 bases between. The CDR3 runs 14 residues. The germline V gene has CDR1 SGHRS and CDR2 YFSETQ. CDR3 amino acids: CASSLEQDPDTQYF. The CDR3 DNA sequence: TGCGCCAGCAGCTTGGAGCAGGATCCAGATACGCAGTATTTT.

Here the CDR3 reads CASSGGQLHEQFF. CDR3 nucleotide sequence: TGTGCCAGCAGCGGGGGACAGCTCCATGAGCAGTTCTTC. This sequence joins TRBV5-4 and TRBJ2-1; 7 bases agree with TRBD1. The CDR3 runs to 13 residues. Trimming removed 4 bases from V and 8 bases from J; junction bases left unmatched: 6. Germline loops: CDR1 SGHNT, CDR2 YYREEE (reference sequence).

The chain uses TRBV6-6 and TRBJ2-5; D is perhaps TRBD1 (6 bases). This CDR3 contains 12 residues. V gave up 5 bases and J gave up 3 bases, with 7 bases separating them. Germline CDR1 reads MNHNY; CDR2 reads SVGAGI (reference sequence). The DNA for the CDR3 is TGTGCCAGCAGTGGGGACAAAGAGACCCAGTACTTC. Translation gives CASSGDKETQYF.

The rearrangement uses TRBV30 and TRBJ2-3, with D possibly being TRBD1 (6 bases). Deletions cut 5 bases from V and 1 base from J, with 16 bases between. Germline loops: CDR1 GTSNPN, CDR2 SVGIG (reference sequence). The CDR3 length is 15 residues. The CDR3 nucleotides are TGTGCCTGGGGCCAAGGGGGAATCGGCACAGATACGCAGTATTTT. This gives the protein CAWGQGGIGTDTQYF.

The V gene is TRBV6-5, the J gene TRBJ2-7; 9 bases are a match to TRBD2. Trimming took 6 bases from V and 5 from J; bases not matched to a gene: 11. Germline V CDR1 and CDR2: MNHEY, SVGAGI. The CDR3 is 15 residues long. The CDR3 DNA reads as TGTGCCAGCAGGGGTCTTAGCGGGAGTTTTGACGAGCAGTACTTC. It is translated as CASRGLSGSFDEQYF.

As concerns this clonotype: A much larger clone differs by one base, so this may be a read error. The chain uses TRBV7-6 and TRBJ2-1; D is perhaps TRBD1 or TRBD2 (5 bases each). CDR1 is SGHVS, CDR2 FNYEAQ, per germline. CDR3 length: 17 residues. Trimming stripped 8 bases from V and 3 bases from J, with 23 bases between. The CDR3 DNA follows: TGTGCCAGCGGCAGCCTTCTGGGTGGGGGAATCTACAATGAGCAGTTCTTC. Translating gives CASGSLLGGGIYNEQFF.

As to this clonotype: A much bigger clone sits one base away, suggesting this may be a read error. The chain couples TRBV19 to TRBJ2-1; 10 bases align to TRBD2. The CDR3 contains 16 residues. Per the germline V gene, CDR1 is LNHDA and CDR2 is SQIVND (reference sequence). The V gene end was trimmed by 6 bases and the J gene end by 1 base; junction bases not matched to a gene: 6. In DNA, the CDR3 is TGTGCCAGTAGAGGACCTAGCGGGAGTTCCTACAATGAGCAGTTCTTC. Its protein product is CASRGPSGSSYNEQFF.

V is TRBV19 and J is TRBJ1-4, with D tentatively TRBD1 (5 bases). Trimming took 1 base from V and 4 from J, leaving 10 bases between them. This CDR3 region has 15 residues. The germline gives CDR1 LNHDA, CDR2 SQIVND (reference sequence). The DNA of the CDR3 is TGTGCCAGTAGTATAGTTGGAGGGGATAATGAAAAACTGTTTTTT. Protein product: CASSIVGGDNEKLFF.

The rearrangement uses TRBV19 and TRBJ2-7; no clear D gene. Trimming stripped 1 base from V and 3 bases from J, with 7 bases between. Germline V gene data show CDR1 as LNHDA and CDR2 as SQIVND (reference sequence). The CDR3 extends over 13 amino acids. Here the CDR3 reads CASSIARNYEQYF. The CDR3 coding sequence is TGTGCCAGTAGTATAGCACGAAACTACGAGCAGTACTTC.

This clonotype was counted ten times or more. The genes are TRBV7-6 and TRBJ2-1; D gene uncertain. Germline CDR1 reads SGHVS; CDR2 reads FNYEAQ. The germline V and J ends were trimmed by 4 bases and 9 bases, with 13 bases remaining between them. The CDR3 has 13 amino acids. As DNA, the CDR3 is TGTGCCAGCAGCTCCAGGAAAAAGGCTGAGCAGTTCTTC. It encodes CASSSRKKAEQFF.

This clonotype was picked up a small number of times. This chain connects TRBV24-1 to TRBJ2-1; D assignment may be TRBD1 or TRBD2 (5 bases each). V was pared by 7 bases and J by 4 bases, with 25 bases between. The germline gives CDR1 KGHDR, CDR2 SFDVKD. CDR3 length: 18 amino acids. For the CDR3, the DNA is TGTGCCACCAGCGCCTCAGGGACCGCAAGCGGCCAATACAATGAGCAGTTCTTC. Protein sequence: CATSASGTASGQYNEQFF.

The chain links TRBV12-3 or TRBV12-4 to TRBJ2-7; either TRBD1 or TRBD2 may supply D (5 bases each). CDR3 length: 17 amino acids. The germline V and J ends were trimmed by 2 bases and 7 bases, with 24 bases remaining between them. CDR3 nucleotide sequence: TGTGCCAGCAGTTTATATTTCTCCGGGACCACCGTCGAGGAGCAGTACTTC. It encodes CASSLYFSGTTVEEQYF.

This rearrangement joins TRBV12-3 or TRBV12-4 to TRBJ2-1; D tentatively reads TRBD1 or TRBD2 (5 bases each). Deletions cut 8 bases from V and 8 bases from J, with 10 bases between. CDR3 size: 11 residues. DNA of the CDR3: TGTGCCAGCCGAGGGGTTTATGAGCAGTTCTTC. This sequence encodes CASRGVYEQFF.

The CDR3 region is CASTPVGGATNEKLFF. The CDR3 DNA sequence: TGTGCCAGCACCCCGGTGGGGGGTGCAACTAATGAAAAACTGTTTTTT. The rearrangement joins TRBV28 to TRBJ1-4; perhaps TRBD1 as D (5 bases). CDR3 length: 16 amino acids. Germline V gene lookup returns CDR1 MDHEN and CDR2 SYDVKM. The ends were cut back, 7 bases at V and 0 bases at J, with 15 bases in the middle.

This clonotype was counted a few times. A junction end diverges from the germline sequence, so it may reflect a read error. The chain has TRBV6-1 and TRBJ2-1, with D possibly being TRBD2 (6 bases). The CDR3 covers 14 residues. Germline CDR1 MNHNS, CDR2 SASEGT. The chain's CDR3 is CASSPRDSNNEQFF. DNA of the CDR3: TGTGCCAGCAGTCCCCGGGACTCCAACAATGAGCAGTTCTTC.

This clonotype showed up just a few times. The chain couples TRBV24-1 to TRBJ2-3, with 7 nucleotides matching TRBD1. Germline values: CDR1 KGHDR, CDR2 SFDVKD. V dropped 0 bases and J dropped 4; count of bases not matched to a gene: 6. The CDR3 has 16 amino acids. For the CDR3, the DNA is TGTGCCACCAGTGATTTGGGTCAGGGGGTCTCAGATACGCAGTATTTT. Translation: CATSDLGQGVSDTQYF.

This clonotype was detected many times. The CDR3 protein is CASSQGQVQETQYF. As DNA, the CDR3 is TGTGCCAGCAGCCAGGGACAGGTCCAAGAGACCCAGTACTTC. This rearrangement joins TRBV7-6 to TRBJ2-5, with 8 bases matching TRBD1. V shed 5 bases, J shed 1 base, and the junction held 3 bases outside the gene matches. The CDR3 loop spans 14 amino acids. Germline CDR1 reads SGHVS; CDR2 reads FNYEAQ. The entire variable domain, with the rest obtained from reference TRBV7-6 and TRBJ2-5, is as follows: GAGVSQSPRYKVTKRGQDVALRCDPISGHVSLYWYRQALGQGPEFLTYFNYEAQQDKSGLPNDRFSAERPEGSISTLTIQRTEQRDSAMYRCASSQGQVQETQYFGPGTRLLVL.

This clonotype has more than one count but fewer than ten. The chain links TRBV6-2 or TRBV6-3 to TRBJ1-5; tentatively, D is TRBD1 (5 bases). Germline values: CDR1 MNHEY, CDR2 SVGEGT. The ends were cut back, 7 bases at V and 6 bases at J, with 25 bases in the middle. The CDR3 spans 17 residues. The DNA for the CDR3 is TGTGCCAGCATTCCCATCACCAAGGGACGGTTATTTCAGCCCCAGCATTTT. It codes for CASIPITKGRLFQPQHF.